This T cell receptor beta chain comes out of a study of cytomegalovirus exposure and HLA in healthy donors. Study-wide results and limits: It was shown in a later analysis that HLA-associated TCR beta chains were more clonally expanded than other, equally common chains. In a later analysis, specific HLA alleles were associated with approximately 16,000 TCR beta sequences at a 0.05 false discovery rate. Confirmation in vitro established that a few CMV-associated chains were specific for CMV antigens. The study listed 164 cytomegalovirus-associated TCR beta chains.

About this clone: What it binds is unknown.

The V end was cut by 2 bases, the J end by 6 bases, with 11 bases between. Germline CDR1 MNHEY, CDR2 SMNVEV (reference sequence). The CDR3 has 13 residues. The PCR made use of 60 Vbeta and 13 Jbeta primers. TCRdb keeps only in-frame clones here, not all; method: immunoSEQ multiplex PCR. The data show under 120,000 clones, 74% seen once. V is TRBV27 and J is TRBJ2-7; weak D call: TRBD1 (5 bases). This clonotype was sampled from a man in his fifties or sixties in good health and CMV-seropositive. The source material was PBMCs. For the CDR3, the DNA is TGTGCCAGCAGTTTAGGGGCGGAAGGCGAGCAGTACTTC. Residues: CASSLGAEGEQYF.